The rows below give T cell receptor beta chains drawn from one sample of a study of T cell repertoires in cytomegalovirus infection. No antigen has been identified for these receptors. From the reads, TCRdb called clonotypes with MiXCR, one entry per CDR3 protein. The table includes approximately 1,000,000 distinct CDR3 sequences, about a third detected once. Specimen: cultured CD8+ T cells from PBMCs, collected from culture after CMV antigen stimulation. The receptors derive from a human donor in good health (CMV status not recorded). Some clones in this sample may be carry-over from other donors' samples. The CDR3 runs from the conserved cysteine through the conserved F or W. D genes are given only for firm matches. Clone size is not always given. Where it is, it says once, few, many or a class for expanded clones.

clone_size j_call v_call d_call cdr3_aa cdr3_nt
many TRBJ2-3 TRBV27 . CASSLSWTDTQYF TGTGCCAGCAGTTTATCGTGGACAGATACGCAGTATTTT
few TRBJ2-3 TRBV7-2 . CASRYRGSLTDTQYF TGTGCCAGCAGATATAGGGGTAGCCTTACAGATACGCAGTATTTT
. TRBJ1-2 TRBV12-3/TRBV12-4 . CVSSLSATNYGYTF TGTGTCAGCAGTTTATCAGCTACTAACTATGGCTACACCTTC
. TRBJ1-5 TRBV27 . CASSLSVTQPQHF TGTGCCAGCAGTTTATCAGTCACTCAGCCCCAGCATTTT
many TRBJ1-1 TRBV29-1 . CSVEDRPGQGGGAFF TGCAGCGTTGAAGATCGCCCGGGACAAGGAGGCGGAGCTTTCTTT
many TRBJ2-5 TRBV7-6 . CASRARYLSKETQYF TGTGCCAGCAGGGCCCGATACCTTTCAAAAGAGACCCAGTACTTC
few TRBJ2-3 TRBV6-5 . CASSYSWRSTDTQYF TGTGCCAGCAGTTACTCCTGGCGAAGCACAGATACGCAGTATTTT
. TRBJ1-1 TRBV4-1 . CASSHTGRTEAFF TGCGCCAGCAGCCATACCGGAAGGACTGAAGCTTTCTTT
. TRBJ2-2 TRBV20-1 . CSARPLNTGELFF TGCAGTGCTAGACCCTTGAACACCGGGGAGCTGTTTTTT
few TRBJ1-2 TRBV6-1 . CASRQGLGNYGYTF TGTGCCAGCAGACAGGGATTAGGCAACTATGGCTACACCTTC
many TRBJ1-1 TRBV6-2/TRBV6-3 . CASIINWVNTEAFF TGTGCCAGCATCATAAACTGGGTGAACACTGAAGCTTTCTTT
. TRBJ2-7 TRBV20-1 TRBD2 CSAPGGPHYEQYF TGCAGTGCACCGGGGGGGCCCCATTACGAGCAGTACTTC
few TRBJ1-5 TRBV6-2/TRBV6-3 . CASSYGGLYQPQHF TGTGCCAGCAGTTACGGGGGGCTCTATCAGCCCCAGCATTTT
. TRBJ1-5 TRBV27 TRBD1 CASSLYQGAGQPQHF TGTGCCAGCAGTTTGTATCAGGGGGCAGGGCAGCCCCAGCATTTT
. TRBJ2-3 TRBV10-2 TRBD2 CASGGGAVDTQYF TGCGCCAGCGGCGGGGGGGCGGTAGATACGCAGTATTTT